These 16 T cell receptor beta chains were all obtained from the same sample, sequenced in a study of OX40 agonist ivuxolimab in advanced cancers. The data were produced by immunoSEQ multiplex PCR, yet TCRdb's version contains in-frame clones alone and is incomplete. The table has 80,000 or so clones, about 92% seen once. The source was CD4+ or CD8+ T cells sorted from blood, collected in a trial of the OX40 agonist ivuxolimab. These receptors were taken from an adult with an advanced solid tumor such as melanoma, head and neck, liver or kidney cancer.

The chain employs TRBV9 and TRBJ2-7; D possibly corresponds to TRBD2 (6 bases). This CDR3 has 15 amino acids. Germline V gives CDR1 SGDLS, CDR2 YYNGEE. V lost 7 bases and J lost 0, with 17 bases in between. CDR3 nucleotides: TGTGCCAGCGGTACGGGGTTCGGGGGCTCCTACGAGCAGTACTTC. Translating it yields CASGTGFGGSYEQYF.

The chain recombines TRBV9 with TRBJ2-5; D gene unclear. The CDR3 runs 13 residues. V shed 4 bases and J shed 5 bases, with 12 bases lying between them. CDR1 is SGDLS, CDR2 YYNGEE, per germline. Here the CDR3 reads CASSSLGWETQYF. DNA of the CDR3: TGTGCCAGCAGCTCATTGGGGTGGGAGACCCAGTACTTC.

This clone was seen only a few times. The rearrangement uses TRBV14 and TRBJ1-2; D gene unclear. The CDR3 loop spans 12 amino acids. Germline values: CDR1 SGHDN, CDR2 FVKESK. The V and J ends lost 0 bases and 7 bases respectively, with 6 bases between them. In nucleotides, the CDR3 is TGTGCCAGCAGCCAAGATCCGGGTGGCTACACCTTC. This codes for CASSQDPGGYTF.

The chain recombines TRBV6-4 with TRBJ2-4; possibly TRBD2 for D (6 bases). The CDR3 runs 16 residues. Between the trimmed V and J ends, which lost 2 bases and 1 base, there was a span of 12 bases. Germline loops: CDR1 MRHNA, CDR2 SNTAGT. CDR3: CASSDGDSGAKNIQYF. The CDR3 DNA reads as TGTGCCAGCAGTGACGGGGACTCTGGGGCCAAAAACATTCAGTACTTC.

The chain recombines TRBV4-1 with TRBJ1-1; unclear D gene. CDR3 length: 14 residues. V shed 1 base and J shed 10 bases, with 16 bases lying between them. The V gene's germline CDR1 is MGHRA and CDR2 YSYEKL. The CDR3 region has the DNA TGCGCCAGCAGCCAAGTGGTAAGCCAAACCGGAGCTTTCTTT. This translates into CASSQVVSQTGAFF.

The CDR3: CAPEGTNTEAFF. CDR3 nucleotides: TGTGCCCCTGAGGGCACAAACACTGAAGCTTTCTTT. The chain couples TRBV2 to TRBJ1-1; D is uncertain. CDR1 is SNHLY, CDR2 FYNNEI, per germline. With 11 bases removed from V and 2 bases from J, the gap between germline ends came to 12 bases. The length of the CDR3 is 12 residues.

This chain uses TRBV5-5 with TRBJ1-1; the D is unclear. CDR1 is SGHKS and CDR2 is YYEKEE in the germline V gene (reference sequence). The CDR3 covers 15 residues. Trimming removed 1 base from V and 1 base from J, with 11 bases in between. Written as DNA, the CDR3 is TGTGCCAGCAGCTTGCTGAGGACCCCGAACACTGAAGCTTTCTTT. It translates to CASSLLRTPNTEAFF.

In DNA, the CDR3 is TGTGCCAGCGCGCCCGGGACTAGCGGGAGTGACGAAGAGACCCAGTACTTC. Protein sequence: CASAPGTSGSDEETQYF. The chain is built from TRBV27 and TRBJ2-5; 14 bases match TRBD2. Germline trimming cut 8 bases from V and 3 bases from J; bases unmatched to any gene: 11. CDR3 size: 17 residues. From germline, CDR1 is MNHEY and CDR2 SMNVEV (reference sequence).

This sequence joins TRBV5-1 and TRBJ2-5; 8 bases are a match to TRBD1. The CDR3 has 14 residues. Germline CDR1 reads SGHRS; CDR2 reads YFSETQ. Germline trimming cut 4 bases from V and 5 bases from J; bases unmatched to any gene: 7. The CDR3 protein is CASSPARGRETQYF. The CDR3 bases are TGCGCCAGCAGCCCGGCCAGGGGGCGGGAGACCCAGTACTTC.

The genes are TRBV15 and TRBJ2-7, with 8 bases aligning to TRBD2. V lost 6 bases, J lost 3 bases, and 13 bases stayed unmatched. Germline CDR1 is LNHNV and CDR2 is YYDKDF (reference sequence). The CDR3 is 16 residues long. CDR3 loop: CATRQLPGLGDYEQYF. As DNA, the CDR3 is TGTGCCACCAGACAACTGCCGGGACTAGGGGACTACGAGCAGTACTTC.

This chain connects TRBV7-9 to TRBJ1-2; tentative D call: TRBD1 (5 bases). This CDR3 contains 11 residues. The germline CDR1 and CDR2 sequences are SEHNR and FQNEAQ (reference sequence). V lost 8 bases and J lost 3, with 7 bases in between. The CDR3 nucleotides read TGTGCCAGCGGGGGGGACTATGGCTACACCTTC. Its protein product is CASGGDYGYTF.

The chain combines TRBV7-2 with TRBJ1-3; D not certain. The CDR3 runs 13 residues. Germline CDR1 reads SGHTA; CDR2 reads FQGNSA. V was clipped by 5 bases and J by 7 bases, with 12 bases between them. CDR3 bases: TGTGCCAGCAGCAACCTTGGGTGGAACACCATATATTTT. Its translation is CASSNLGWNTIYF.

The CDR3 coding sequence is TGCGCCAGCAGCTCCCTGACAGGGTCTATCTCTGGGGCCAACGTCCTGACTTTC. Translation: CASSSLTGSISGANVLTF. This chain connects TRBV5-1 to TRBJ2-6; 7 nucleotides line up with TRBD1. This CDR3 comprises 18 residues. The V gene's germline CDR1 is SGHRS and CDR2 YFSETQ. The V segment lost 3 bases and the J segment 0 bases; nucleotides outside the gene matches: 9.

The chain joins TRBV29-1 to TRBJ2-3; 12 nucleotides line up with TRBD2. This CDR3 has 14 amino acids. Germline V gene data show CDR1 as SQVTM and CDR2 as ANQGSEA. Losses at the gene ends were 7 bases for V and 5 bases for J; bases not matched to a gene: 7. CDR3 protein: CSAGLAGFEDTQYF. CDR3 in DNA: TGCAGCGCTGGACTAGCGGGGTTTGAAGATACGCAGTATTTT.

V is TRBV7-6 and J is TRBJ2-7, with TRBD2 as a possible D gene (7 bases). This CDR3 is built from 16 residues. Germline V gene sequence: CDR1 SGHVS, CDR2 FNYEAQ. Deletions cut 0 bases from V and 3 bases from J, with 15 bases between. CDR3 nucleotides: TGTGCCAGCAGCTTAGCGTATGGGGGGGCCGGCTACGAGCAGTACTTC. Its translation is CASSLAYGGAGYEQYF.

This chain joins TRBV4-3 and TRBJ1-5, with D possibly matching TRBD1 (5 bases). Germline CDR1 reads LGHNA; CDR2 reads YSLEER. The V and J ends lost 3 bases and 1 base respectively, with 10 bases between them. This CDR3 region has 15 residues. The CDR3: CASSQGWGSNQPQHF. CDR3 DNA sequence: TGCGCCAGCAGCCAGGGTTGGGGGAGCAATCAGCCCCAGCATTTT.